The present T cell receptor (beta chain) was sequenced within a study of control samples from healthy donors and cancer patients. Germline V gives CDR1 SNHLY, CDR2 FYNNEI. The CDR3 has 15 amino acids. Trimming stripped 8 bases from V and 0 bases from J, with 13 bases between. The repertoire was sequenced with immunoSEQ multiplex PCR; TCRdb's copy has only in-frame clones and lacks some. The table records about 20,000 clones, roughly 91% of them present only once. Sequencing used PBMCs. The rearrangement uses TRBV2 and TRBJ2-2; D possibly corresponds to TRBD2 (5 bases). The receptor was derived from an older woman with head and neck cancer. The CDR3 region has the DNA TGTGCCAGCCAAGAGGGTACCCCGAACACCGGGGAGCTGTTTTTT. Amino acid sequence: CASQEGTPNTGELFF. The whole variable domain, remainder taken from reference TRBV2 and TRBJ2-2, is EPEVTQTPSHQVTQMGQEVILRCVPISNHLYFYWYRQILGQKVEFLVSFYNNEISEKSEIFDDQFSVERPDGSNFTLKIRSTKLEDSAMYFCASQEGTPNTGELFFGEGSRLTVL.